This T cell receptor (beta chain) was retrieved from a study of early T cells in non-severe SARS-CoV-2 infection. Study-level background: Alpha and beta chains were unpaired, from unsorted whole-blood bulk RNA.

Many counts were recorded for this clonotype. The antigen is unknown. Study findings and constraints: The study's VDJdb matching favored anti-spike CD8 responses and missed private and CD4 specificities.

As part of library construction, unique molecular identifiers were attached to individual cDNA molecules. A single record per CDR3 protein comes from TCRdb applying MiXCR to the 5' RACE reads. The repertoire consists of 30,000 to 40,000 distinct CDR3 sequences, with roughly 6% occurring once and the leading ten covering roughly 5.5%. The length of the CDR3 is 15 residues. The V and J ends lost 5 bases and 4 bases, in that order; junction bases with no gene match: 8. The germline gives CDR1 LNHDA, CDR2 SQIVND (reference sequence). The chain joins TRBV19 to TRBJ1-1, with 9 nucleotides matching TRBD1. The sequenced sample was whole blood. This clonotype was obtained from an adult who was a healthcare worker with PCR-confirmed SARS-CoV-2 infection or an uninfected control (not recorded which). The CDR3 spells CASSAGQGRATEAFF. Here the CDR3 DNA reads TGTGCCAGTAGTGCGGGACAGGGTCGTGCCACTGAAGCTTTCTTT.